This TCR beta chain was identified in a study of blood T cell repertoires in COVID-19. Background on the study: Acute and convalescent COVID-19 samples came from the United States, Italy and Spain. Sources were T cells, B-cell-depleted T cells, or PBMCs; the material itself was cDNA or gDNA.

Individuals drawn from approximately 26 US areas were roughly 18 to 95 years old. Allocation to cohorts depended on clinical history reported by the participants. Repertoires were generated with immunoSEQ multiplex PCR, while TCRdb's copy carries only in-frame clones and drops some. The data show roughly 450,000 clones, about 90% seen once. The V end was cut by 6 bases, the J end by 5 bases, with 24 bases between. The germline gives CDR1 MDHEN, CDR2 SYDVKM. The CDR3 is made up of 17 amino acids. This TCR came from a man younger than 30 who had recovered from COVID-19. The sample consisted of PBMCs or T cells enriched from blood (not recorded which). This rearrangement joins TRBV28 to TRBJ2-3; weak D call: TRBD2 (8 bases). This CDR3 reads CASSLRGLVGGGDTQYF. As DNA, the CDR3 is TGTGCCAGCAGCCTCCGGGGACTAGTAGGGGGCGGAGATACGCAGTATTTT.